One and the same sample provided the 20 T cell receptor beta chains below, sequenced in a study of CD8 T cells in Susac syndrome (dated by TCRdb to the late 2010s). The library relied on the immunoSEQ multiplex PCR assay. RNA was extracted using the RNeasy kit, and about 0.45 to 1 ug of the RNA was reverse transcribed with random hexamers. In TCRdb, the public reads were trimmed at Q25 with fastp and aligned with MiXCR, with productive beta chains retained. Identical CDR3 proteins give one entry, which carries the most common genes and DNA. This sample is represented by about 200,000 distinct CDR3 sequences; roughly 92% of them were singletons. The ten largest make up 0.1% of the sample. Sequencing used CD4+ T cells from PBMCs. These receptor sequences come from a human donor in good health.

The V and J genes are TRBV29-1 and TRBJ1-5; D is perhaps TRBD1 (6 bases). There are 14 residues in the CDR3. Germline CDR1 is SQVTM and CDR2 is ANQGSEA. V dropped 7 bases and J dropped 6 bases, with 19 bases sitting between them. This chain's CDR3 is CSAEPGGRAQPQHF. In nucleotides, the CDR3 is TGCAGCGCCGAACCGGGGGGCCGGGCTCAGCCCCAGCATTTT.

The chain carries TRBV7-2 and TRBJ2-5; D might be TRBD2 (5 bases). CDR1 SGHTA and CDR2 FQGNSA come from the germline V gene. The CDR3 sequence is 14 residues long. With 2 bases removed from V and 5 bases from J, the gap between germline ends came to 12 bases. The CDR3 sequence: CASSLFGPGETQYF. The CDR3 region has the DNA TGTGCCAGCAGCTTATTTGGCCCGGGGGAGACCCAGTACTTC.

The genes are TRBV20-1 and TRBJ2-2, with 15 bases identical to TRBD2. Germline trimming cut 3 bases from V and 4 bases from J; bases unmatched to any gene: 12. Germline values: CDR1 DFQATT, CDR2 SNEGSKA (reference sequence). This CDR3 has 19 amino acids. CDR3 residues: CSASWAGLAGGRSTGELFF. In DNA form, the CDR3 reads TGCAGTGCTAGTTGGGCAGGACTAGCGGGGGGGCGCAGCACCGGGGAGCTGTTTTTT.

This clonotype was recorded a few times. This chain links TRBV7-9 with TRBJ2-3; D ambiguous. Germline values: CDR1 SEHNR, CDR2 FQNEAQ (reference sequence). The CDR3 is 14 amino acids. Trimming took 2 bases from V and 0 from J, leaving 6 bases between them. Written as DNA, the CDR3 is TGTGCCAGCAGCTTATCGACTAGCACAGATACGCAGTATTTT. This gives the protein CASSLSTSTDTQYF.

The chain links TRBV7-6 to TRBJ2-4; D is perhaps TRBD2 (6 bases). Germline CDR1 is SGHVS and CDR2 is FNYEAQ. The CDR3 totals 15 residues. The V end was cut by 3 bases, the J end by 2 bases, with 11 bases between. The CDR3 is CASSLGGTSKNIQYF. The DNA of the CDR3 is TGTGCCAGCAGCTTGGGGGGAACTTCCAAAAACATTCAGTACTTC.

CDR3 protein: CSARTVNSYNEQFF. The DNA of the CDR3 is TGCAGTGCTAGAACCGTAAACTCCTACAATGAGCAGTTCTTC. The chain has TRBV20-1 and TRBJ2-1; no definite D call. The V gene's germline CDR1 is DFQATT and CDR2 SNEGSKA (reference sequence). The CDR3 runs 14 residues. With 2 bases removed from V and 0 bases from J, the gap between germline ends came to 8 bases.

J is TRBJ1-6 and V is TRBV5-1; D gene unclear. The V gene lost 1 base and the J gene lost 6 bases, with 8 bases spanning the gap. The CDR3 sequence is 14 residues long. Germline V gives CDR1 SGHRS, CDR2 YFSETQ. The CDR3: CASSLTATNSPLHF. The CDR3 region has the DNA TGCGCCAGCAGCTTGACAGCAACTAATTCACCCCTCCACTTT.

The chain recombines TRBV20-1 with TRBJ2-2, with a weak D call TRBD2 (6 bases). V lost 3 bases and J 1 base, leaving 12 bases between the germline ends. The germline V gene encodes CDR1 DFQATT and CDR2 SNEGSKA (reference sequence). CDR3 length: 15 amino acids. CDR3 nucleotides: TGCAGTGCTAGGAAATTCGGGGGGAACACCGGGGAGCTGTTTTTT. Translating gives CSARKFGGNTGELFF.

This chain joins TRBV29-1 and TRBJ1-3, with TRBD1 as a possible D gene (5 bases). CDR3 length equals 14 residues. Germline-derived CDR1 and CDR2 are SQVTM and ANQGSEA. Trimming left V 4 bases short and J 2 bases short, with 12 bases between. Written as DNA, the CDR3 is TGCAGCGTTGGGCTAGGACAAGCTGGAAACACCATATATTTT. Its translation: CSVGLGQAGNTIYF.

The chain joins TRBV28 to TRBJ1-6, with 9 bases that match TRBD1. V was clipped by 4 bases and J by 9 bases; unmatched bases: 7. The CDR3 is 15 amino acids. CDR1 is MDHEN and CDR2 is SYDVKM in the germline V gene. As DNA, the CDR3 is TGTGCCAGCAGTTGGTTGGACAGGGGAGGTTCACCCCTCCACTTT. Residues: CASSWLDRGGSPLHF. The full variable domain, rest sourced from reference TRBV28 and TRBJ1-6, is DVKVTQSSRYLVKRTGEKVFLECVQDMDHENMFWYRQDPGLGLRLIYFSYDVKMKEKGDIPEGYSVSREKKERFSLILESASTNQTSMYLCASSWLDRGGSPLHFGNGTRLTVT.

The chain employs TRBV11-1 and TRBJ2-6, with a weak D call TRBD1 (6 bases). From germline, CDR1 is SGHAT and CDR2 FQDESV (reference sequence). Between the trimmed V and J ends, which lost 3 bases and 6 bases, there was a span of 9 bases. This CDR3 is 14 amino acids long. As DNA, the CDR3 is TGTGCCAGCAGCTTGGGGGCGGTGGCCAACGTCCTGACTTTC. Translated, it gives CASSLGAVANVLTF.

This chain links TRBV4-2 with TRBJ2-5; 11 bases agree with TRBD2. J gave up 2 bases and V 3 bases, and 11 bases lay outside the gene matches. This CDR3 has 18 residues. Germline loops: CDR1 LGHNA, CDR2 YNFKEQ. In nucleotides, the CDR3 is TGTGCCAGCAGCCAGGAAGGGGCTAGCGGGGGGACACAAGAGACCCAGTACTTC. Its translation is CASSQEGASGGTQETQYF.

This sequence joins TRBV4-2 and TRBJ2-3; the match to TRBD2 covers 8 bases. The CDR3 has 17 residues. With V trimmed by 4 bases and J by 2 bases, 11 bases remained unmatched. Germline-derived CDR1 and CDR2 are LGHNA and YNFKEQ. This CDR3 reads CASSPRVRGANTDTQYF. The CDR3 region has the DNA TGTGCCAGCAGCCCCCGAGTGCGGGGGGCCAACACAGATACGCAGTATTTT.

The chain has TRBV15 and TRBJ2-5; D not certain. Trimming removed 0 bases from V and 4 bases from J, with 9 bases in between. This CDR3 comprises 14 residues. Germline assignment: CDR1 LNHNV and CDR2 YYDKDF (reference sequence). The CDR3 reads CATSRDRASETQYF. The CDR3, as DNA: TGTGCCACCAGCAGAGATCGCGCGTCAGAGACCCAGTACTTC.

For the CDR3, the DNA is TGTGCCAGCAGCCTCAGGGGCAGGGCGAACACCGGGGAGCTGTTTTTT. Its protein is CASSLRGRANTGELFF. The genes are TRBV3-1 and TRBJ2-2; possible D gene TRBD1, 6 bases. The CDR3 sequence is 16 residues long. Trimming stripped 4 bases from V and 0 bases from J, with 12 bases between. Germline-derived CDR1 and CDR2 are LGHDT and YNNKEL (reference sequence).

As concerns this clonotype: One end of the junction fails to match germline, which may point to a read error. This chain uses TRBV29-1 with TRBJ2-6; a possible D gene is TRBD2 (6 bases). The CDR3 has 12 amino acids. The germline CDR1 and CDR2 sequences are SQVTM and ANQGSEA. CDR3 residues: CSVDWGVNVLTF. The CDR3 DNA follows: TGCAGCGTCGATTGGGGGGTCAACGTCCTGACTTTC.

The gene calls are TRBV2 and TRBJ2-2; 8 bases fit TRBD1. The germline V gene has CDR1 SNHLY and CDR2 FYNNEI. The CDR3 loop spans 14 amino acids. The V gene end was trimmed by 7 bases and the J gene end by 7 bases; junction bases not matched to a gene: 8. The CDR3 nucleotides read TGTGCCAGCAAACAGGACAGGGCGGGCGGGGAGCTGTTTTTT. Encoded protein: CASKQDRAGGELFF.

The chain has TRBV28 and TRBJ1-1, with TRBD1 as a possible D gene (5 bases). V lost 6 bases, J lost 1 base, and 12 bases lay in between. Germline V gene sequence: CDR1 MDHEN, CDR2 SYDVKM. The CDR3 spans 14 residues. The CDR3 sequence: CASRLGRQNTEAFF. For the CDR3, the DNA is TGTGCCAGCAGATTGGGACGGCAGAACACTGAAGCTTTCTTT. Combining the CDR3 with reference TRBV28 and TRBJ1-1 gives the whole variable domain DVKVTQSSRYLVKRTGEKVFLECVQDMDHENMFWYRQDPGLGLRLIYFSYDVKMKEKGDIPEGYSVSREKKERFSLILESASTNQTSMYLCASRLGRQNTEAFFGQGTRLTVV.

The chain uses TRBV28 and TRBJ2-2; D not certain. From germline, CDR1 is MDHEN and CDR2 SYDVKM. The CDR3 covers 12 residues. V lost 10 bases to trimming and J lost 5 bases, with 11 bases between them. This chain's CDR3 is CATPSGTGELFF. For the CDR3, the DNA is TGTGCCACGCCCAGTGGTACCGGGGAGCTGTTTTTT.

The chain links TRBV4-2 to TRBJ2-4, with D perhaps matching TRBD2 (6 bases). Trimming removed 0 bases from V and 0 bases from J, with 9 bases in between. The germline gives CDR1 LGHNA, CDR2 YNFKEQ. The CDR3 loop spans 16 amino acids. The CDR3 loop is CASSQDLGGAKNIQYF. CDR3 DNA sequence: TGTGCCAGCAGCCAAGATCTGGGGGGAGCCAAAAACATTCAGTACTTC.